This entry concerns a single T cell receptor beta chain. Generated by immunoSEQ multiplex PCR, the TCRdb table keeps only in-frame clones and is missing some. The data hold a few hundred thousand clones, with roughly four fifths observed a single time. Germline-derived CDR1 and CDR2 are MNHEY and SVGEGT. V dropped 4 bases and J dropped 5; count of bases not matched to a gene: 17. This CDR3 spans 17 amino acids. This sample stems from a study of blood T cell repertoires in COVID-19. Study overall: COVID-19 samples from acute and convalescent phases originated in the United States, Italy and Spain.

V and J are TRBV6-2 or TRBV6-3 and TRBJ2-7; TRBD2 agrees at 7 bases. The TCR comes from a woman in her forties or fifties who had recovered from COVID-19. Sequencing used PBMCs or T cells enriched from blood (not recorded which). CDR3 residues: CASSWGSQTSSRHEQYF. DNA of the CDR3: TGTGCCAGCAGTTGGGGCTCCCAGACTAGCTCACGCCACGAGCAGTACTTC.